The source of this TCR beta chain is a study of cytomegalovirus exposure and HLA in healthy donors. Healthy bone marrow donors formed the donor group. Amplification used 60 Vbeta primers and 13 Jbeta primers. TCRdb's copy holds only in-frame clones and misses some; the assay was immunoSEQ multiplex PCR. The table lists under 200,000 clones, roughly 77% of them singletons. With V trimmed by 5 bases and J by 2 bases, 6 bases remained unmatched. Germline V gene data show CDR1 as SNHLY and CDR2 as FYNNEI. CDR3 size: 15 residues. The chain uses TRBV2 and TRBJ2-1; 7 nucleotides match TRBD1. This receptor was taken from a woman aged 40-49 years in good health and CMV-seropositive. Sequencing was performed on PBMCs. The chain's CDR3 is CASSRQGDPYNEQFF. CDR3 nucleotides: TGTGCCAGCAGTAGACAGGGAGATCCCTACAATGAGCAGTTCTTC. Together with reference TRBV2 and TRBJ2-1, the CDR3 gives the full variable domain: EPEVTQTPSHQVTQMGQEVILRCVPISNHLYFYWYRQILGQKVEFLVSFYNNEISEKSEIFDDQFSVERPDGSNFTLKIRSTKLEDSAMYFCASSRQGDPYNEQFFGPGTRLTVL.